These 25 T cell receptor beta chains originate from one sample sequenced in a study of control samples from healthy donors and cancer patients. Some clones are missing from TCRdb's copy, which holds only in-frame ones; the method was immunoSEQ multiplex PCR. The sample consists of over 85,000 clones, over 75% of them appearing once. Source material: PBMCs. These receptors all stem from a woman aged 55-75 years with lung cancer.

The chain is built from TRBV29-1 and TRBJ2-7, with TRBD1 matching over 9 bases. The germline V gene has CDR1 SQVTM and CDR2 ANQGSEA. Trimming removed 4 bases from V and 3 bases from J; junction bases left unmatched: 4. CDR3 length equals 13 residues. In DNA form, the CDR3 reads TGCAGCGTTGGGACAGGGGAAGGCTACGAGCAGTACTTC. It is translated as CSVGTGEGYEQYF.

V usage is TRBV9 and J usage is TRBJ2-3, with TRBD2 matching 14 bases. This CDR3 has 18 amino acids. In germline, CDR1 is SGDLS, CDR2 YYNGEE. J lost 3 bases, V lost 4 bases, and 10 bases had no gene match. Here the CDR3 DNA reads TGTGCCAGCAGCCACAGACTAGCGGGAGGGCCAGGGACAGATACGCAGTATTTT. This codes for CASSHRLAGGPGTDTQYF.

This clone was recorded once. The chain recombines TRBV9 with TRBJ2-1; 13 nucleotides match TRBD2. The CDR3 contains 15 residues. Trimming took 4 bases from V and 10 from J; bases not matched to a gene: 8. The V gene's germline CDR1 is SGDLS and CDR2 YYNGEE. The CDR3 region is CASSQGTSGEREQFF. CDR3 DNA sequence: TGTGCCAGCAGCCAAGGGACTAGCGGGGAAAGAGAGCAGTTCTTC.

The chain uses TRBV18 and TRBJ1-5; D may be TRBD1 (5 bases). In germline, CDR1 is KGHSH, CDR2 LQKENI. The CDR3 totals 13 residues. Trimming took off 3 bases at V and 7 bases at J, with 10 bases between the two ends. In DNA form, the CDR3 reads TGTGCCAGCTCACCGACAGAGGGACAGCCCCAGCATTTT. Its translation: CASSPTEGQPQHF.

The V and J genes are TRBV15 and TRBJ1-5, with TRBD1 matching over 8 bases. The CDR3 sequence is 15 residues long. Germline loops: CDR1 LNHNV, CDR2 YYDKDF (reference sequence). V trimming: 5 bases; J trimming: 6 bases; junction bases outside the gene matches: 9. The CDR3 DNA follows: TGTGCCACCAGCCGGTTGACAGGGGCGCGTCAGCCCCAGCATTTT. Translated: CATSRLTGARQPQHF.

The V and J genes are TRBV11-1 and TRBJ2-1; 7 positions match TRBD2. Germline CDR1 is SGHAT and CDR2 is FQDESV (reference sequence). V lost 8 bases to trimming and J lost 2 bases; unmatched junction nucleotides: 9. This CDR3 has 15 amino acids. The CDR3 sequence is CASSGEGTTYNEQFF. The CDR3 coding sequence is TGTGCCAGCTCGGGGGAGGGAACAACCTACAATGAGCAGTTCTTC.

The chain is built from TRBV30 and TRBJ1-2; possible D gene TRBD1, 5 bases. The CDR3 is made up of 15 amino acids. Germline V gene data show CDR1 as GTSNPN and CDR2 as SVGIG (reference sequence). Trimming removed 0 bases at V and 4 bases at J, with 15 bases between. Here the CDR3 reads CAWSVTGGGPYGYTF. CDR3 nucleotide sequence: TGTGCCTGGAGTGTAACGGGCGGGGGTCCCTATGGCTACACCTTC.

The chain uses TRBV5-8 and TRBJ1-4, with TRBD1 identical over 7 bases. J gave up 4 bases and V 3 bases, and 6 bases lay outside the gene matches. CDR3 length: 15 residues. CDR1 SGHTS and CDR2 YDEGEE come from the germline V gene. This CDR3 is CASSSTGQSNEKLFF. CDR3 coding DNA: TGTGCCAGCAGCTCGACGGGACAGAGTAATGAAAAACTGTTTTTT.

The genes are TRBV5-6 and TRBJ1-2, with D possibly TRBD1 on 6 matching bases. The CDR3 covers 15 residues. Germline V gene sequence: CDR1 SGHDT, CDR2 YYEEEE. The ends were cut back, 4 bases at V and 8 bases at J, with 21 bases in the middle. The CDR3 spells CASSPSNRGRGGYTF. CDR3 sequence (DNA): TGTGCCAGCAGCCCCAGTAATCGGGGGCGAGGAGGCTACACCTTC.

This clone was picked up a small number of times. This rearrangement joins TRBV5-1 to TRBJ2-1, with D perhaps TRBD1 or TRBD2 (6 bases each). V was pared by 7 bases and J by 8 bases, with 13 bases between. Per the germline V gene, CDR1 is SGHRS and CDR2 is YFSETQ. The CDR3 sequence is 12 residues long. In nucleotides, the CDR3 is TGCGCCAGCGGCAGGGGCGGGGATGAGCAGTTCTTC. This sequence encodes CASGRGGDEQFF.

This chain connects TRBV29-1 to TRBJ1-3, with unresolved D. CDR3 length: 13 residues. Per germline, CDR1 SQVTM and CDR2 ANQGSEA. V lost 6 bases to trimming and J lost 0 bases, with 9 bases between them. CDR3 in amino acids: CSVEQSSGNTIYF. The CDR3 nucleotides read TGCAGCGTCGAACAGAGCTCTGGAAACACCATATATTTT.

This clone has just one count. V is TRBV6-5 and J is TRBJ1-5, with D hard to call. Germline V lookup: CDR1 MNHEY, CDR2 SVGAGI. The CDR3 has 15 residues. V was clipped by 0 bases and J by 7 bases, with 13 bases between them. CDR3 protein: CASSYSAGSKQPQHF. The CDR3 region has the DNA TGTGCCAGCAGTTACTCGGCGGGCAGTAAACAGCCCCAGCATTTT.

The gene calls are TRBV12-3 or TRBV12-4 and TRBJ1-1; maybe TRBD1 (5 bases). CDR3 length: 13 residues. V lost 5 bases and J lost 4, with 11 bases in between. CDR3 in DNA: TGTGCCAGCAGTCTTCAGGGCCCCACTGAAGCTTTCTTT. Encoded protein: CASSLQGPTEAFF.

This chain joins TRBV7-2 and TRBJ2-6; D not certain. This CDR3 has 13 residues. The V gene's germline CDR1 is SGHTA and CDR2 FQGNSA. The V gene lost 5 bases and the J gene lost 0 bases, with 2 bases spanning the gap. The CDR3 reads CASSRSGANVLTF. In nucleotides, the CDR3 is TGTGCCAGCAGCCGCTCTGGGGCCAACGTCCTGACTTTC.

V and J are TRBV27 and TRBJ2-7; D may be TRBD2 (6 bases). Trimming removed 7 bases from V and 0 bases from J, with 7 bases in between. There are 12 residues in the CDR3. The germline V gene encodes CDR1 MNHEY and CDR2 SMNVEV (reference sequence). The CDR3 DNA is TGTGCCAGCACGGGACTCTCCTACGAGCAGTACTTC. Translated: CASTGLSYEQYF.

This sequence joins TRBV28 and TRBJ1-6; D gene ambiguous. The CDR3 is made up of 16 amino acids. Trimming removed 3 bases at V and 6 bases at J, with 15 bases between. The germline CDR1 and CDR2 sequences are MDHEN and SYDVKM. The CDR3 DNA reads TGTGCCAGCAGTTTGGCTCGGGCAGACTTTAATTCACCCCTCCACTTT. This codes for CASSLARADFNSPLHF.

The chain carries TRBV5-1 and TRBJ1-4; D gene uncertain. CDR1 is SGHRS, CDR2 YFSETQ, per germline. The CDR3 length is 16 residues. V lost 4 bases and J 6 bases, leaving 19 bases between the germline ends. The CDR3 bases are TGCGCCAGCAGCCAGAGGGATGGTGGCCCCGATGAAAAACTGTTTTTT. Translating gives CASSQRDGGPDEKLFF.

The CDR3 region has the DNA TGTGCCAGTCGCCCCCAGCGCCACACAGATACGCAGTATTTT. Protein product: CASRPQRHTDTQYF. The rearrangement joins TRBV19 to TRBJ2-3, with no clear D. The CDR3 is 14 residues long. Trimming pared 8 bases from V and 2 bases from J, leaving 14 bases between. The V gene's germline CDR1 is LNHDA and CDR2 SQIVND (reference sequence).

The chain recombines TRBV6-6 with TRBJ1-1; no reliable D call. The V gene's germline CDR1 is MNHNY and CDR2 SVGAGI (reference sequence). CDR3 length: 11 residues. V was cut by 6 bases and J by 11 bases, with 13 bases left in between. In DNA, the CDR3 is TGTGCCAGCAGATCTTTGGAATCTGCTTTCTTT. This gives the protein CASRSLESAFF.

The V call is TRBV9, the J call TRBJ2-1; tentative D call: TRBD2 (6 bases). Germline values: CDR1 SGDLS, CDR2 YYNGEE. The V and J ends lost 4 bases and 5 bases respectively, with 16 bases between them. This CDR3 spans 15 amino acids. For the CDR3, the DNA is TGTGCCAGCAGCAGAGGGGAGGACTTTAACAATGAGCAGTTCTTC. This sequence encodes CASSRGEDFNNEQFF.

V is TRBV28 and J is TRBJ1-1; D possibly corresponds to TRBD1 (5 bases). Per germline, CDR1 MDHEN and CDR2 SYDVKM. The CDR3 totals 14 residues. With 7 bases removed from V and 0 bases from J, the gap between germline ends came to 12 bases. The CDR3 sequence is CASTGGSMNTEAFF. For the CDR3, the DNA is TGTGCCAGCACGGGGGGGTCTATGAACACTGAAGCTTTCTTT.

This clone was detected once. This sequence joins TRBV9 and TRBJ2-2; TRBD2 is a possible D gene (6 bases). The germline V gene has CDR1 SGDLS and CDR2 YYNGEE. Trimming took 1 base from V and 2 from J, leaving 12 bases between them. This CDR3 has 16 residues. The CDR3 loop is CASSVWGEPNTGELFF. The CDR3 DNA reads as TGTGCCAGCAGCGTATGGGGGGAACCAAACACCGGGGAGCTGTTTTTT.

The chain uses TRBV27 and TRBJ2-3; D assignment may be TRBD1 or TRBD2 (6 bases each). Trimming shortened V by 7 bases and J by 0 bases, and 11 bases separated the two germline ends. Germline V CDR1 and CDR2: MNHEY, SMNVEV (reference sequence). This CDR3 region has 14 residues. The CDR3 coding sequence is TGTGCCAGCAAAGGGGGGTATAGCACAGATACGCAGTATTTT. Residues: CASKGGYSTDTQYF.

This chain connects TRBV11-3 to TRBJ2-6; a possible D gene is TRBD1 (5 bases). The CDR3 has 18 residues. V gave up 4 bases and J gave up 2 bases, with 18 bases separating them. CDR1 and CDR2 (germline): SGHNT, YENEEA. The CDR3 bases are TGTGCCAGCAGCTCCCGTGGGGCATACCTTCCTGGGGCCAACGTCCTGACTTTC. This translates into CASSSRGAYLPGANVLTF.

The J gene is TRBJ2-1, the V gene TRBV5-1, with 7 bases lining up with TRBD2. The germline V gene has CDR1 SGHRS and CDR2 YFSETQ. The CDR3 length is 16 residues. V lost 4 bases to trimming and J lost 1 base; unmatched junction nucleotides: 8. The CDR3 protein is CASSIIGGSSYNEQFF. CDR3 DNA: TGCGCCAGCAGCATCATTGGCGGGAGTTCCTACAATGAGCAGTTCTTC. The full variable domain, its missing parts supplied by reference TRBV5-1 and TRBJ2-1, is KAGVTQTPRYLIKTRGQQVTLSCSPISGHRSVSWYQQTPGQGLQFLFEYFSETQRNKGNFPGRFSGRQFSNSRSEMNVSTLELGDSALYLCASSIIGGSSYNEQFFGPGTRLTVL.